This TCR beta chain was captured by sequencing in a study of cytomegalovirus exposure and HLA in healthy donors. Study-wide points: When presence/absence was analysed, sequencing depth was taken to be roughly uniform across donors. A prior analysis recorded that most TCR beta V segments were productive about 87% or about 30% of the time. Later analysis identified several of the most significant clusters that appeared linked to common viral pathogens.

PCR used 60 Vbeta primers and 13 Jbeta primers. Assay: immunoSEQ multiplex PCR; the TCRdb copy retains only in-frame clones and omits some. The sample yields about 100,000 clones, nearly 65% seen once. Concerning this clone itself: Its antigen is unknown.

Healthy people donating bone marrow made up the donors. The CDR3 is made up of 15 amino acids. The ends were cut back, 5 bases at V and 7 bases at J, with 18 bases in the middle. Germline CDR1 is SEHNR and CDR2 is FQNEAQ (reference sequence). The clonotype comes from a human donor in good health. This rearrangement joins TRBV7-9 to TRBJ2-1; perhaps TRBD2 as D (5 bases). Source material: PBMCs. CDR3 sequence reads: CASSPRLRKGNEQFF. The DNA for the CDR3 is TGTGCCAGCAGCCCACGACTACGGAAGGGAAATGAGCAGTTCTTC.